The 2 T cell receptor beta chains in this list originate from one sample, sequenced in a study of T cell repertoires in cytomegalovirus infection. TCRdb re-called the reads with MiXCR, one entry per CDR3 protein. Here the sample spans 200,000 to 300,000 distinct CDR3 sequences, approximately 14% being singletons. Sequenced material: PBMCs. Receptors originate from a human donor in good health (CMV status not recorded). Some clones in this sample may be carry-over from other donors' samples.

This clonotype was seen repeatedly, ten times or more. CDR3 loop: CATTDGSSSYNEQFF. Written as DNA, the CDR3 is TGTGCCACCACCGACGGGTCGAGCTCCTACAATGAGCAGTTCTTC. The chain joins TRBV12-3 or TRBV12-4 to TRBJ2-1; D call uncertain. The V and J ends lost 10 bases and 0 bases respectively, with 16 bases between them. CDR3 length: 15 residues.

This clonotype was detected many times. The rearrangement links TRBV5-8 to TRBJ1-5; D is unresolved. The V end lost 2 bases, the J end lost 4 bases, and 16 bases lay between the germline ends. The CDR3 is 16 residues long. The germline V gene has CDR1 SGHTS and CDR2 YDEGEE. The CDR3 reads CASSFWSPLSNQPQHF. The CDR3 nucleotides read TGTGCCAGCAGCTTTTGGTCCCCGCTGAGTAATCAGCCCCAGCATTTT.